One and the same sample provided the 32 T cell receptor beta chains below, sequenced in a study of blood T cell repertoires in COVID-19. Sequenced by immunoSEQ multiplex PCR; TCRdb stores in-frame clones only, minus some. This sample yields about 120,000 clones, of which over 60% are seen a single time; around 4% belongs to the top ten. The specimen sequenced was peripheral blood. The receptors were gathered from a woman older than 75 with acute or convalescent COVID-19.

This chain joins TRBV4-3 and TRBJ2-4; 9 bases align to TRBD2. This CDR3 has 15 amino acids. Trimming removed 1 base from V and 6 bases from J; junction bases left unmatched: 4. Looked up from germline, CDR1 is LGHNA and CDR2 is YSLEER. The CDR3 here is CASSQASGTGNIQYF. The CDR3 DNA reads TGCGCCAGCAGCCAAGCTAGCGGGACTGGAAACATTCAGTACTTC.

This clone was counted only a few times. The chain uses TRBV27 and TRBJ2-7; 7 bases align to TRBD1. The ends lost 6 bases at V and 0 bases at J; junction bases unmatched: 8. This CDR3 is 15 amino acids long. Germline V gives CDR1 MNHEY, CDR2 SMNVEV (reference sequence). The CDR3 region has the DNA TGTGCCAGCAGCCTTACCCGGGACAGCTCCTACGAGCAGTACTTC. Translating gives CASSLTRDSSYEQYF.

The chain carries TRBV6-5 and TRBJ2-7; D is possibly TRBD1 (7 bases). V dropped 3 bases and J dropped 5 bases, with 17 bases sitting between them. The germline V gene encodes CDR1 MNHEY and CDR2 SVGAGI. This CDR3 has 15 amino acids. Here the CDR3 reads CASSYVQGEANEQYF. Written as DNA, the CDR3 is TGTGCCAGCAGTTATGTTCAGGGGGAGGCCAACGAGCAGTACTTC.

The V and J genes are TRBV5-1 and TRBJ1-5, with D unresolved. Germline V gives CDR1 SGHRS, CDR2 YFSETQ. The CDR3 covers 14 residues. The V end was cut by 1 base, the J end by 8 bases, with 13 bases between. CDR3 sequence reads: CASSLFGGMEPQHF. DNA for the CDR3: TGCGCCAGCAGCTTGTTCGGAGGGATGGAGCCCCAGCATTTT.

The chain has TRBV28 and TRBJ1-6; 7 bases match TRBD1. Germline loops: CDR1 MDHEN, CDR2 SYDVKM. The CDR3 extends over 14 amino acids. V shed 6 bases and J 4 bases; nucleotides not matched to a gene: 3. CDR3 sequence: CASRRGRYNSPLHF. CDR3 bases: TGTGCCAGCAGGAGGGGGCGGTATAATTCACCCCTCCACTTT. Complete variable domain (other parts from reference TRBV28 and TRBJ1-6): DVKVTQSSRYLVKRTGEKVFLECVQDMDHENMFWYRQDPGLGLRLIYFSYDVKMKEKGDIPEGYSVSREKKERFSLILESASTNQTSMYLCASRRGRYNSPLHFGNGTRLTVT.

The V and J genes are TRBV5-1 and TRBJ2-3; unclear D gene. V lost 0 bases and J lost 2, with 7 bases in between. There are 14 residues in the CDR3. Germline-derived CDR1 and CDR2 are SGHRS and YFSETQ. This CDR3 is CASSLVTDTDTQYF. Here the CDR3 DNA reads TGCGCCAGCAGCTTGGTCACAGACACAGATACGCAGTATTTT.

The rearrangement links TRBV10-3 to TRBJ1-1; D is unresolved. The CDR3 runs to 14 residues. CDR1 ENHRY and CDR2 SYGVKD come from the germline V gene. Trimming shortened V by 6 bases and J by 0 bases, and 11 bases separated the two germline ends. In DNA, the CDR3 is TGTGCCATCAGATCGACAATTCTGAACACTGAAGCTTTCTTT. It specifies CAIRSTILNTEAFF.

The sample holds a few counts of this clone. This chain connects TRBV9 to TRBJ2-2, with D maybe TRBD1 (6 bases). Deletions cut 0 bases from V and 1 base from J, with 16 bases between. Germline assignment: CDR1 SGDLS and CDR2 YYNGEE. This CDR3 comprises 18 residues. CDR3 protein: CASSVAPQGPGNTGELFF. CDR3 nucleotides: TGTGCCAGCAGCGTAGCTCCCCAGGGGCCAGGGAACACCGGGGAGCTGTTTTTT.

The gene calls are TRBV3-1 (or the pseudogene TRBV3-2) and TRBJ1-1; the D is unclear. The germline V and J ends were trimmed by 6 bases and 4 bases, with 18 bases remaining between them. CDR3 length equals 15 residues. CDR1 and CDR2 from the germline V gene are LGHDT and YNNKEL (reference sequence). The DNA for the CDR3 is TGTGCCAGCAGAATGTACGAAGCGCAAACCACTGAAGCTTTCTTT. Its protein is CASRMYEAQTTEAFF.

The chain carries TRBV10-3 and TRBJ2-7; a weak D match, TRBD1 (6 bases). The germline gives CDR1 ENHRY, CDR2 SYGVKD. V was pared by 10 bases and J by 1 base, with 14 bases between. The CDR3 contains 13 residues. CDR3: CATTSTGSYEQYF. The CDR3 nucleotides read TGTGCCACTACGTCGACAGGATCCTACGAGCAGTACTTC.

The CDR3 spells CASSQGQGRGEKLFF. The CDR3 nucleotides read TGTGCCAGCAGCCAAGGACAGGGTAGAGGGGAAAAACTGTTTTTT. The chain employs TRBV5-8 and TRBJ1-4; 8 nucleotides align to TRBD1. This CDR3 contains 15 residues. Germline values: CDR1 SGHTS, CDR2 YDEGEE. Trimming at V came to 4 bases and at J to 8 bases, leaving 10 bases not matched to a gene.

This clone was detected only a few times. The chain joins TRBV27 to TRBJ1-5; D gene ambiguous. This CDR3 contains 14 residues. Trimming removed 3 bases at V and 2 bases at J, with 8 bases between. Germline CDR1 is MNHEY and CDR2 is SMNVEV (reference sequence). The CDR3 loop reads CASSFRGGNQPQHF. DNA for the CDR3: TGTGCCAGCAGTTTCAGAGGTGGCAATCAGCCCCAGCATTTT.

The chain recombines TRBV6-5 with TRBJ1-1; D is perhaps TRBD1 (6 bases). V dropped 5 bases and J dropped 5 bases, with 12 bases sitting between them. This CDR3 region has 13 residues. Germline-derived CDR1 and CDR2 are MNHEY and SVGAGI. CDR3 region: CASSSQQGTEAFF. The CDR3, as DNA: TGTGCCAGCAGTAGTCAACAGGGTACTGAAGCTTTCTTT.

The V and J genes are TRBV7-2 and TRBJ2-6, with a weak D call TRBD1 (5 bases). V gave up 7 bases and J gave up 1 base, with 14 bases separating them. CDR1 is SGHTA, CDR2 FQGNSA, per germline. The CDR3 runs 16 residues. The CDR3 sequence is CASIPPGASGANVLTF. CDR3 DNA: TGTGCCAGCATCCCCCCTGGGGCGTCTGGGGCCAACGTCCTGACTTTC.

This sequence joins TRBV6-5 and TRBJ2-5; the match to TRBD1 covers 7 bases. The CDR3 has 16 residues. Trimming removed 2 bases from V and 4 bases from J; junction bases left unmatched: 10. The germline V gene has CDR1 MNHEY and CDR2 SVGAGI. The CDR3, as DNA: TGTGCCAGCAGTTACGAGACAGGGTGGGCGGGAGAGACCCAGTACTTC. This translates into CASSYETGWAGETQYF.

The rearrangement links TRBV5-1 to TRBJ2-7; TRBD1 aligns across 7 bases. After removal of 3 bases from V and 7 bases from J, the junction contained 13 bases not matched to a gene. The CDR3 contains 15 residues. Per germline, CDR1 SGHRS and CDR2 YFSETQ. The CDR3: CASSSSTGRSTEQYF. Written as DNA, the CDR3 is TGCGCCAGCAGCTCTTCGACAGGGCGATCGACGGAGCAGTACTTC.

This clone was found a few times. The chain has TRBV5-1 and TRBJ1-2, with D perhaps TRBD1 (5 bases). Germline CDR1 is SGHRS and CDR2 is YFSETQ. V lost 0 bases, J lost 5 bases, and 17 bases lay in between. The CDR3 is 16 residues long. In nucleotides, the CDR3 is TGCGCCAGCAGCTTGGAGGCAGGGCCACGGAAATATGGCTACACCTTC. Translation: CASSLEAGPRKYGYTF.

The V call is TRBV5-1, the J call TRBJ1-4; possible D gene TRBD1, 5 bases. Germline V gives CDR1 SGHRS, CDR2 YFSETQ. Trimming removed 0 bases from V and 5 bases from J, with 11 bases in between. The CDR3 spans 15 residues. The CDR3 is CASSLASGGNEKLFF. CDR3 in DNA: TGCGCCAGCAGCTTGGCCTCGGGGGGAAATGAAAAACTGTTTTTT.

The CDR3 spells CASSVTGYTEAFF. The DNA for the CDR3 is TGTGCCAGTAGTGTAACAGGGTACACTGAAGCTTTCTTT. The gene calls are TRBV19 and TRBJ1-1, with D possibly matching TRBD1 (6 bases). The CDR3 contains 13 residues. Germline V gene data show CDR1 as LNHDA and CDR2 as SQIVND (reference sequence). The ends were cut back, 5 bases at V and 3 bases at J, with 10 bases in the middle.

This clone occurred a few times. The V and J genes are TRBV10-1 and TRBJ2-1; D might be TRBD2 (6 bases). V lost 0 bases and J lost 5, with 14 bases in between. This CDR3 spans 16 amino acids. Germline V CDR1 and CDR2: WNHNN, SYGVQD (reference sequence). CDR3: CASSESVLRGNNEQFF. The CDR3 region has the DNA TGCGCCAGCAGTGAGTCAGTCCTTCGGGGGAACAATGAGCAGTTCTTC.

This clone was seen a few times. V and J are TRBV6-6 and TRBJ2-6, with 8 bases that match TRBD1. Germline loops: CDR1 MNHNY, CDR2 SVGAGI (reference sequence). V gave up 5 bases and J gave up 1 base; unmatched junction bases: 7. The CDR3 runs 17 residues. The chain's CDR3 is CASSLLGQGSGANVLTF. CDR3 coding DNA: TGTGCCAGCAGTCTATTAGGACAGGGATCTGGGGCCAACGTCCTGACTTTC.

The chain uses TRBV24-1 and TRBJ1-3; D gene unclear. V shed 0 bases and J shed 0 bases, with 14 bases lying between them. The CDR3 has 18 amino acids. In germline, CDR1 is KGHDR, CDR2 SFDVKD. The CDR3 nucleotides read TGTGCCACCAGTGATTTGCTACTCTCACCCTCCTCTGGAAACACCATATATTTT. It is translated as CATSDLLLSPSSGNTIYF.

The CDR3: CASRPGQGVIKSPLHF. The CDR3 coding sequence is TGCGCCAGCAGACCAGGACAGGGTGTCATAAAATCACCCCTCCACTTT. The chain employs TRBV5-1 and TRBJ1-6; TRBD1 matches at 8 bases. The CDR3 runs to 16 residues. Germline V gene lookup returns CDR1 SGHRS and CDR2 YFSETQ. J gave up 10 bases and V 5 bases, and 14 bases lay outside the gene matches. The full variable domain, in which reference TRBV5-1 and TRBJ1-6 provide the parts outside the CDR3, is KAGVTQTPRYLIKTRGQQVTLSCSPISGHRSVSWYQQTPGQGLQFLFEYFSETQRNKGNFPGRFSGRQFSNSRSEMNVSTLELGDSALYLCASRPGQGVIKSPLHFGNGTRLTVT.

The rearrangement links TRBV7-9 to TRBJ1-1; D is possibly TRBD1 (5 bases). V lost 5 bases to trimming and J lost 1 base, with 17 bases between them. Looked up from germline, CDR1 is SEHNR and CDR2 is FQNEAQ (reference sequence). The CDR3 contains 16 residues. The CDR3 is CASSRPSIQANTEAFF. The CDR3 DNA reads TGTGCCAGCAGCCGGCCGTCGATACAGGCGAACACTGAAGCTTTCTTT.

V and J are TRBV19 and TRBJ1-5, with a weak D call TRBD1 (5 bases). The V and J ends lost 3 bases and 7 bases respectively, with 16 bases between them. Germline CDR1 LNHDA, CDR2 SQIVND (reference sequence). The CDR3 is 15 amino acids. The CDR3 region has the DNA TGTGCCAGTAGTATGCCGACGGGGGGGAACCAGCCCCAGCATTTT. It translates to CASSMPTGGNQPQHF.

CDR3 in DNA: TGTGCCAGCAGTTTGTGGGACAGGGAGCAGTTCTTC. This translates into CASSLWDREQFF. V usage is TRBV12-3 or TRBV12-4 and J usage is TRBJ2-1, with TRBD1 matching 8 bases. This CDR3 spans 12 amino acids. J lost 10 bases, V lost 3 bases, and 2 bases had no gene match.

The chain's CDR3 is CASSETVPSGNTIYF. DNA for the CDR3: TGTGCCAGCAGTGAGACAGTACCCTCTGGAAACACCATATATTTT. This chain joins TRBV6-1 and TRBJ1-3, with TRBD1 as a possible D gene (5 bases). The CDR3 contains 15 residues. Germline CDR1 reads MNHNS; CDR2 reads SASEGT. Trimming took off 3 bases at V and 0 bases at J, with 9 bases between the two ends.

The chain combines TRBV7-8 with TRBJ1-5, with D perhaps TRBD1 (5 bases). Trimming stripped 2 bases from V and 0 bases from J, with 8 bases between. CDR1 SGHVS and CDR2 FQNEAQ come from the germline V gene. The CDR3 is 15 residues long. Here the CDR3 reads CASSLNRNSNQPQHF. The CDR3 DNA is TGTGCCAGCAGCTTAAACAGGAATAGCAATCAGCCCCAGCATTTT.

In its sample, this clone was seen once. Other DNA sequences within the sample encode an identical CDR3. The chain recombines TRBV19 with TRBJ1-5; 10 nucleotides match TRBD1. V lost 4 bases and J lost 7; bases outside the gene matches: 4. Germline lookup yields CDR1 LNHDA and CDR2 SQIVND (reference sequence). This CDR3 is built from 14 residues. Here the CDR3 reads CASSTTGGGQPQHF. The DNA for the CDR3 is TGTGCCAGTAGTACGACAGGGGGCGGACAGCCCCAGCATTTT.

V is TRBV19 and J is TRBJ2-7, with 8 bases lining up with TRBD1. There are 15 residues in the CDR3. Germline CDR1 LNHDA, CDR2 SQIVND (reference sequence). Trimming at V came to 5 bases and at J to 4 bases, leaving 10 bases not matched to a gene. The CDR3 nucleotides are TGTGCCAGTAGTGCCGGGACAGGATCCCCTTACGAGCAGTACTTC. Translated, it gives CASSAGTGSPYEQYF.

The rearrangement joins TRBV30 to TRBJ1-3; unclear D gene. V dropped 7 bases and J dropped 0 bases, with 7 bases sitting between them. The germline CDR1 and CDR2 sequences are GTSNPN and SVGIG (reference sequence). The CDR3 covers 12 residues. The CDR3 region has the DNA TGTGCCTCACGGGACTCTGGAAACACCATATATTTT. Encoded protein: CASRDSGNTIYF.

The chain joins TRBV13 to TRBJ2-1; weak D call: TRBD1 (5 bases). The V gene lost 5 bases and the J gene lost 4 bases, with 12 bases spanning the gap. The CDR3 covers 14 residues. From germline, CDR1 is PRHDT and CDR2 FYEKMQ (reference sequence). CDR3 sequence: CASSRDQGYNEQFF. CDR3 in DNA: TGTGCCAGCAGCCGAGATCAGGGATACAATGAGCAGTTCTTC.